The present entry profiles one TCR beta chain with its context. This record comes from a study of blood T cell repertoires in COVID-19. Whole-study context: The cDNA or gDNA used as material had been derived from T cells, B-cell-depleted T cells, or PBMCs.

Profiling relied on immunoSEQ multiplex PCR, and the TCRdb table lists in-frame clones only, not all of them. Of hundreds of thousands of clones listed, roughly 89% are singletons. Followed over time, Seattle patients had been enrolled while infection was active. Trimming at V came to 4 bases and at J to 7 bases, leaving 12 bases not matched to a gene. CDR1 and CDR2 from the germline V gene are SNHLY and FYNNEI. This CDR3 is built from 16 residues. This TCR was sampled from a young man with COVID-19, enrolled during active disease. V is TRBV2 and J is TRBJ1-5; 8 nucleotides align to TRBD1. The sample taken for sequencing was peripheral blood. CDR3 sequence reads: CASSVRGAGGGQPQHF. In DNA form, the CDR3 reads TGTGCCAGCAGTGTGAGGGGGGCAGGGGGCGGGCAGCCCCAGCATTTT.